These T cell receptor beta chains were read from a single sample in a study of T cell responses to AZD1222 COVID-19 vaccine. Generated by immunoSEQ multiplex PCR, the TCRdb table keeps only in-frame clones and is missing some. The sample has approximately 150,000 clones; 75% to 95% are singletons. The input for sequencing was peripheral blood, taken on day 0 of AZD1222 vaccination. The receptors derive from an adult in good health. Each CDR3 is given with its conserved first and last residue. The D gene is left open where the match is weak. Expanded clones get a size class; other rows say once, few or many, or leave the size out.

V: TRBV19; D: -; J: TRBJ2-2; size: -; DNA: TGTGCCAGTAGACCCGAGGTGGCGCCTCCGTTCACCGGGGAGCTGTTTTTT; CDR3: CASRPEVAPPFTGELFF
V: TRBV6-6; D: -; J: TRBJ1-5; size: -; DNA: TGTGCCAGCAGCTTGAACCCCAGTCAGCCCCAGCATTTT; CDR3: CASSLNPSQPQHF
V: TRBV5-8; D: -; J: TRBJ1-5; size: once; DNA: TGTGCCAGCAGCCTCGTGGGGCCCCAGCATTTT; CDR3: CASSLVGPQHF
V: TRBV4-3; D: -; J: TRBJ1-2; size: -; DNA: TGCGCCAGCAGCCAAGATAGCAGCACTATACCCTATGGCTACACCTTC; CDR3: CASSQDSSTIPYGYTF
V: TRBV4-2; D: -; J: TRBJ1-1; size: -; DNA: TGTGCCAGCAGCCAAGTTATTTTCAGTAAAGCTTTCTTT; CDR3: CASSQVIFSKAFF
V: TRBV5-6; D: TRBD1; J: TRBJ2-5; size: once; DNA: TGTGCCAGCAGCTGGGACAGGCTCCAAGAGACCCAGTACTTC; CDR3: CASSWDRLQETQYF
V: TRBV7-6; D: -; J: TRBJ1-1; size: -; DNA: TGTGCCAGCAGCTTAGATTATTGGACTGAAGCTTTCTTT; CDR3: CASSLDYWTEAFF
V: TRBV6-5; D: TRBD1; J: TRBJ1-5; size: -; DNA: TGTGCCAGCAGTTACTCTTTTACAGGGGGCGATCAGCCCCAGCATTTT; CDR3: CASSYSFTGGDQPQHF
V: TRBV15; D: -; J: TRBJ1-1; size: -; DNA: TGTGCCACCAGCAGAGGGGGGACTACCTGGGAGGTTGAAGCTTTCTTT; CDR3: CATSRGGTTWEVEAFF
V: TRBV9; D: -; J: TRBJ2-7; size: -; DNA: TGTGCCAGCAGCGTAACGGGGGAGTCCTACGAGCAGTACTTC; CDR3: CASSVTGESYEQYF
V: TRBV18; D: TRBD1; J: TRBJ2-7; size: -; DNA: TGTGCCAGCTCACCACCGGGACAGGGCTACGAGCAGTACTTC; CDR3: CASSPPGQGYEQYF
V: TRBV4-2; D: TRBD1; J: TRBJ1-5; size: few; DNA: TGTGCCAGCAGCCAAGTGAGACAGGGTGGTCAGCCCCAGCATTTT; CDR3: CASSQVRQGGQPQHF
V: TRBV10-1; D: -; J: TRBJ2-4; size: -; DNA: TGCGCCAGCAGGGAGGGGCTCAAAAACATTCAGTACTTC; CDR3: CASREGLKNIQYF
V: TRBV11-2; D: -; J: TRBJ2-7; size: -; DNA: TGTGCCAGCAGCTTAGGTTTTGGGGACGGGGGCTACGAGCAGTACTTC; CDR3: CASSLGFGDGGYEQYF
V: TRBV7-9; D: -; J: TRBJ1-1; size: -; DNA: TGTGCCAGCAGCTTCTATAGTACTGAAGCTTTCTTT; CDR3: CASSFYSTEAFF
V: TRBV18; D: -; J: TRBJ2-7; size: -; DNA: TGTGCCAGCTCACCAGGTCGCACGCCCTACGAGCAGTACTTC; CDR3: CASSPGRTPYEQYF
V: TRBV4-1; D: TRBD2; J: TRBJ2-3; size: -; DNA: TGCGCCAGCAGCCAAGGGGTAGCGGGGGGGCGTGGAGATACGCAGTATTTT; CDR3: CASSQGVAGGRGDTQYF
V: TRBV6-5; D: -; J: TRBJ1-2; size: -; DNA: TGTGCCAGCAGTTTCGATAGGATAGGCAACTATGGCTACACCTTC; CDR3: CASSFDRIGNYGYTF
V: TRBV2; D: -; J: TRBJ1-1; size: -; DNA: TGTGCCAGCAGTTTTGACAGGCGTGAAGCTTTCTTT; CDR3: CASSFDRREAFF
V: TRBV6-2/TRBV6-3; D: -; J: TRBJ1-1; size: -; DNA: TGTGCCAGCAGTTATAAGAAGTTGAACACTGAAGCTTTCTTT; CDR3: CASSYKKLNTEAFF
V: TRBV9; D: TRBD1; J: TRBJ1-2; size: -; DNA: TGTGCCAGCAGCCCGGGACAGGGGGCTTTTGGCTACACCTTC; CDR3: CASSPGQGAFGYTF
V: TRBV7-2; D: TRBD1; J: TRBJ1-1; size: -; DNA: TGTGCCAGCACCCTGACCTTGACAGGGAGTAAGACTGAAGCTTTCTTT; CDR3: CASTLTLTGSKTEAFF
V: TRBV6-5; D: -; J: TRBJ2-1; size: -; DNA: TGTGCCAGCATACGAATTAGCTCCTACAATGAGCAGTTCTTC; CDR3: CASIRISSYNEQFF
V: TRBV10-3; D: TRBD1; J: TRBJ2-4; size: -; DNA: TGTGCCATCGCGGACAGGGCCAACATTCAGTACTTC; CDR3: CAIADRANIQYF
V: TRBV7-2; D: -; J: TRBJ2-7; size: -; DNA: TGTGCCAGCAACATCCAGGCGGGCTCCGAGCAGTACTTC; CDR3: CASNIQAGSEQYF
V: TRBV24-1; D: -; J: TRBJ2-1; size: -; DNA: TGTGCCACCAGTATGGCAGGGAAGGCGAGTGAGCAGTTCTTC; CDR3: CATSMAGKASEQFF
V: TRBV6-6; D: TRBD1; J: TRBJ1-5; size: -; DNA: TGTGCCAGCAGCCCCCGACAGGGGCCTTATCAGCCCCAGCATTTT; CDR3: CASSPRQGPYQPQHF
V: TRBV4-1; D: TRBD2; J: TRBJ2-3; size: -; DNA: TGCGCCAGCGGGGAGCGGGGAGGCGTGGATACGCAGTATTTT; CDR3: CASGERGGVDTQYF
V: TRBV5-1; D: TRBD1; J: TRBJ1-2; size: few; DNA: TGCGCCAGCAGCTCCCCCAGGGGACAGGGAGGAGCTAACTATGGCTACACCTTC; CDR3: CASSSPRGQGGANYGYTF
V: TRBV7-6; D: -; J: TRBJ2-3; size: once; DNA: TGTGCCAGCAGCCCGGGACACACCCAGCAGCAGTATTTT; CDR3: CASSPGHTQQQYF
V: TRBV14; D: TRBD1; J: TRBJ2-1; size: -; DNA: TGTGCCAGCAGCCCAGACGCCCAGGGGGCCTACAATGAGCAGTTCTTC; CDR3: CASSPDAQGAYNEQFF
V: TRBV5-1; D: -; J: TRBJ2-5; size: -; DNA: TGCGCCAGCAGCAACGGTGGATCCGGCGGGGAGACCCAGTACTTC; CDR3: CASSNGGSGGETQYF
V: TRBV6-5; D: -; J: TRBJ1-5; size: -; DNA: TGTGCCAGCTCTCGGGGGGCTGGTCAGCCCCAGCATTTT; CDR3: CASSRGAGQPQHF
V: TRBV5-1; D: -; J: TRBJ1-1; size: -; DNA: TGCGCCAGCAGACCTTCCGGCGGCCCCAACACTGAAGCTTTCTTT; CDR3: CASRPSGGPNTEAFF
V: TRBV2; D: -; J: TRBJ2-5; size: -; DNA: TGTGCCAGCAGTGATCCCCTGGTGGGGGAGACCCAGTACTTC; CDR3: CASSDPLVGETQYF
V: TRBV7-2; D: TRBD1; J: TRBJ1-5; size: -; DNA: TGTGCCAGCAGCTCCGACAGGGCCCAGCCCCAGCATTTT; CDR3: CASSSDRAQPQHF
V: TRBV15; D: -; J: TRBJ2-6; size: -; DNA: TGTGCCACCGGGTCGGCAGCAAAATCCTCTGGGGCCAACGTCCTGACTTTC; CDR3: CATGSAAKSSGANVLTF
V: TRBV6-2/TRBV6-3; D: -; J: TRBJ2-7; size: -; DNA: TGTGCCAGCAGCACGAGCGTCTCCTACGAGCAGTACTTC; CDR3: CASSTSVSYEQYF
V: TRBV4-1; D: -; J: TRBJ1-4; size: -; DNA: TGCGCCAGCACCGGCACCGGGAGGCCAGCAACTAATGAAAAACTGTTTTTT; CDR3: CASTGTGRPATNEKLFF
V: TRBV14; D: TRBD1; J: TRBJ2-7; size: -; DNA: TGTGCCAGCAGCCAAGATTGGGACAGGCGCGAGCAGTACTTC; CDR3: CASSQDWDRREQYF